This TCR beta chain stems from a study of Ad26.COV2.S vaccination and SARS-CoV-2 variants. Whole-study context: In the COV1001 trial, the donor was in the Ad26.COV2.S arm.

Sequencing was performed with immunoSEQ multiplex PCR; in TCRdb, only in-frame clones are kept and a portion is missing. The sample contains some 340,000 clones, about 85% of which appear only once. Regarding treatment: approximately 18 received Ad26.COV2.S at low or high dose, single or two shots; several received placebo; per-sample allocation not given. All samples were drawn on day 63, counting from the first vaccine or placebo injection. In the vaccine, an Ad26 vector expressed the SARS-CoV-2 spike of the Wuhan strain. For this clone: Its antigen is undetermined.

The CDR3 has 13 residues. V was trimmed by 0 bases and J by 2 bases, leaving 5 bases between them. In germline, CDR1 is SGHVS, CDR2 FQNEAQ. Study results and caveats: For non-spike TCRs, breadth in vaccine recipients resembled that in placebo recipients. Reportedly, after vaccination the spike-specific CD8+ and CD4+ T cell responses displayed substantial breadth.

This specimen consisted of peripheral blood, obtained in a trial of Ad26.COV2.S vaccine versus placebo. This TCR derives from a person aged 18-65 years who received the Ad26.COV2.S COVID-19 vaccine or a placebo. The chain carries TRBV7-8 and TRBJ2-7, with unresolved D. The CDR3 reads CASSLAGTYEQYF. The CDR3 region has the DNA TGTGCCAGCAGCTTAGCGGGGACCTACGAGCAGTACTTC. The variable domain in full, with the rest retrieved from reference TRBV7-8 and TRBJ2-7, is GAGVSQSPRYKVAKRGQDVALRCDPISGHVSLFWYQQALGQGPEFLTYFQNEAQLDKSGLPSDRFFAERPEGSVSTLKIQRTQQEDSAVYLCASSLAGTYEQYFGPGTRLTVT.